The entry below describes one T cell receptor (beta chain). Its antigen is not identified. The data were produced by immunoSEQ multiplex PCR, yet TCRdb's version contains in-frame clones alone and is incomplete. The table lists some 29,000 clones, 76% of them singletons. Unexposed donor CD4+ T cells date from about 2011-2018, before the COVID-19 pandemic. After 10 to 11 days of culture, CD4+ T cells were isolated. Cultures received half-medium IL-2 refreshes on days 3 and 7. The sample originates from a study of CD4 T cells in relation to SARS-CoV-2 and coronaviruses. Study overall: Shared crossreactive spike epitopes were mapped to their HLA restriction.

The sequencing input was CD4+ T cells from PBMCs, cultured in vitro. The TCR was taken from a human donor in good health.

CDR3 loop: CASSYSRQGHSYEQYF. As DNA, the CDR3 is TGTGCCAGCAGTTACTCGAGGCAGGGCCATTCCTACGAGCAGTACTTC. The chain combines TRBV6-5 with TRBJ2-7; D possibly corresponds to TRBD1 (5 bases). The CDR3 runs 16 residues. Germline CDR1 MNHEY, CDR2 SVGAGI. V shed 0 bases and J shed 1 base, with 13 bases lying between them.